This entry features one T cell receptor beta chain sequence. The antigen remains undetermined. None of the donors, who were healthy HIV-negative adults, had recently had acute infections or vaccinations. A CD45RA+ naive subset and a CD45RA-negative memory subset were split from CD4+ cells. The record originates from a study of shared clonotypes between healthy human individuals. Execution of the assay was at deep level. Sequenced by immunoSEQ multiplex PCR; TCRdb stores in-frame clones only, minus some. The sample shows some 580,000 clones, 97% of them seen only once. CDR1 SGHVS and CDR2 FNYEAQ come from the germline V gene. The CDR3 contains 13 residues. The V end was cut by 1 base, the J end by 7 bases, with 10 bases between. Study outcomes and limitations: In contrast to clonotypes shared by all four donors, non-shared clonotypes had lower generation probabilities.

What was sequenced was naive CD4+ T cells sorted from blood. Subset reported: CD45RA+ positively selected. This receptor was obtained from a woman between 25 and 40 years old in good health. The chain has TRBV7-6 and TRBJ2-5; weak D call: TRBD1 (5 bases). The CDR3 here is CASSLGQGVTQYF. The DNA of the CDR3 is TGTGCCAGCAGCTTAGGGCAGGGTGTGACCCAGTACTTC.